The present TCR beta chain was sequenced within a study of shared clonotypes between healthy human individuals. Across the whole study: The donor group consisted of two women and a few men, aged 18 to 49.

Measured with immunoSEQ multiplex PCR; TCRdb has only the in-frame clones, and not every one. The table has over 2 million clones, approximately 94% seen once. CD45RO-negative, CCR7-positively selected cells formed the naive CD8 fraction, excluding terminally differentiated effector memory CD45RA+ cells. In germline, CDR1 is SGDLS, CDR2 YYNGEE. V dropped 2 bases and J dropped 2 bases, with 16 bases sitting between them. The CDR3 spans 16 residues. This sequence was found in a man aged 18 to 30 in good health. This rearrangement joins TRBV9 to TRBJ1-1; no firm D call. The specimen was naive CD8+ T cells sorted from blood. In DNA form, the CDR3 reads TGTGCCAGCAGCGTTCTGCCTAGGGCCGCAAACACTGAAGCTTTCTTT. Residues: CASSVLPRAANTEAFF.